A single sample gave rise to the 18 T cell receptor beta chains below, sequenced in a study of cytomegalovirus exposure and HLA in healthy donors. Libraries were prepared by immunoSEQ multiplex PCR; TCRdb keeps only in-frame clonotypes and omits some of them. Of about 69,000 clones listed, approximately 96% are singletons. Sequences were obtained from PBMCs. All receptors derive from a woman aged 18-29 years in good health and CMV-seropositive.

As to this clone: Other DNA sequences from this sample encode an identical CDR3 as well. The chain couples TRBV30 to TRBJ2-7; 7 nucleotides match TRBD1. The CDR3 spans 12 residues. Germline V gene data show CDR1 as GTSNPN and CDR2 as SVGIG (reference sequence). The V gene end was trimmed by 3 bases and the J gene end by 4 bases; junction bases not matched to a gene: 3. The CDR3 DNA reads TGTGCCTGGAGCAGGGGGTCTTACGAGCAGTACTTC. Protein sequence: CAWSRGSYEQYF.

The rearrangement joins TRBV11-3 to TRBJ1-4; weak D call: TRBD1 (5 bases). CDR1 and CDR2 from the germline V gene are SGHNT and YENEEA. V dropped 5 bases and J dropped 0 bases, with 13 bases sitting between them. The CDR3 spans 16 residues. CDR3 residues: CASSRQGGATNEKLFF. For the CDR3, the DNA is TGTGCCAGCAGCCGCCAGGGTGGTGCAACTAATGAAAAACTGTTTTTT.

The V and J genes are TRBV30 and TRBJ2-2; D perhaps matches TRBD2 (7 bases). Deletions cut 1 base from V and 0 bases from J, with 9 bases between. Germline-derived CDR1 and CDR2 are GTSNPN and SVGIG (reference sequence). The CDR3 is 15 residues long. The CDR3 region is CAWSEGGANTGELFF. The CDR3 region has the DNA TGTGCCTGGAGTGAGGGGGGGGCGAACACCGGGGAGCTGTTTTTT.

The V call is TRBV4-3, the J call TRBJ2-1, with 7 bases aligning to TRBD1. Germline V gene lookup returns CDR1 LGHNA and CDR2 YSLEER. The V segment lost 4 bases and the J segment 6 bases; nucleotides outside the gene matches: 3. The CDR3 sequence is 13 residues long. The CDR3 nucleotides are TGCGCCAGCAGCCGTTCAGGGGGCAATGAGCAGTTCTTC. This codes for CASSRSGGNEQFF.

The gene calls are TRBV1 and TRBJ2-7; TRBD2 is the table's D call, not checked against the DNA. TRBV1 is reported as a pseudogene. The CDR3 sequence is 15 residues long. DNA of the CDR3: TGCACCAGCAGCCACGCCCCGTACGCGAACTACGAGCAGTACTTC. Encoded protein: CTSSHAPYANYEQYF.

The genes are TRBV4-3 and TRBJ2-7; TRBD2 matches at 10 bases. Germline assignment: CDR1 LGHNA and CDR2 YSLEER. V lost 1 base and J lost 0; bases outside the gene matches: 3. The CDR3 is made up of 16 amino acids. CDR3: CASSQGPSGSSYEQYF. The DNA for the CDR3 is TGCGCCAGCAGCCAAGGGCCTAGCGGGAGCTCCTACGAGCAGTACTTC.

CDR3 bases: TGTGCCAGCAGCCAAGGGGCTGACGGATACGAGCAGTACTTC. It is translated as CASSQGADGYEQYF. The V gene is TRBV4-2, the J gene TRBJ2-7; D unclear. V lost 1 base to trimming and J lost 4 bases, with 11 bases between them. CDR1 and CDR2 from the germline V gene are LGHNA and YNFKEQ. This CDR3 comprises 14 residues.

The CDR3 nucleotides are TGTGCCAGCAGTGATCTCTCCTACGAGCAGTACTTC. Translation: CASSDLSYEQYF. V gene TRBV25-1 combines with J gene TRBJ2-7; D unresolved. Germline V CDR1 and CDR2: MGHDK, SYGVNS. Deletions cut 3 bases from V and 0 bases from J, with 3 bases between. This CDR3 has 12 amino acids.

The chain carries TRBV5-4 and TRBJ2-1, with TRBD1 identical over 11 bases. Germline CDR1 SGHNT, CDR2 YYREEE (reference sequence). Trimming cost V 4 bases and J 4 bases; bases outside gene matches: 4. The CDR3 is 15 amino acids. In nucleotides, the CDR3 is TGTGCCAGCAGCGCGGACAGGGGGCCATACAATGAGCAGTTCTTC. Its protein product is CASSADRGPYNEQFF. Supplemented by reference TRBV5-4 and TRBJ2-1, the full variable domain reads ETGVTQSPTHLIKTRGQQVTLRCSSQSGHNTVSWYQQALGQGPQFIFQYYREEENGRGNFPPRFSGLQFPNYSSELNVNALELDDSALYLCASSADRGPYNEQFFGPGTRLTVL.

This clone was seen many times. The chain is built from TRBV27 and TRBJ2-7; 8 bases match TRBD2. The CDR3 spans 15 residues. V shed 6 bases and J 0 bases; nucleotides not matched to a gene: 7. Germline-derived CDR1 and CDR2 are MNHEY and SMNVEV (reference sequence). CDR3 residues: CASRPTSGASYEQYF. In DNA, the CDR3 is TGTGCCAGCAGGCCTACTAGCGGAGCCTCCTACGAGCAGTACTTC.

This chain links TRBV5-1 with TRBJ2-6, with 9 bases identical to TRBD1. CDR3 length: 16 residues. The V gene end was trimmed by 7 bases and the J gene end by 0 bases; junction bases not matched to a gene: 5. Looked up from germline, CDR1 is SGHRS and CDR2 is YFSETQ. This CDR3 reads CASWTGVLSGANVLTF. DNA for the CDR3: TGCGCCAGCTGGACAGGGGTCCTCTCTGGGGCCAACGTCCTGACTTTC.

V usage is TRBV7-8 and J usage is TRBJ2-5; D possibly corresponds to TRBD1 (6 bases). Trimming cost V 4 bases and J 2 bases, with 11 bases left between them. In germline, CDR1 is SGHVS, CDR2 FQNEAQ. There are 14 residues in the CDR3. CDR3 bases: TGTGCCAGCAGCTACCCAGGGGATCAAGAGACCCAGTACTTC. This sequence encodes CASSYPGDQETQYF.

The rearrangement joins TRBV29-1 to TRBJ1-5; weak D call: TRBD1 (5 bases). Trimming shortened V by 6 bases and J by 6 bases, and 15 bases separated the two germline ends. CDR3 length: 13 amino acids. The germline gives CDR1 SQVTM, CDR2 ANQGSEA. CDR3 in DNA: TGCAGCGTCGCCCCTGGGGCAAGTCAGCCCCAGCATTTT. This translates into CSVAPGASQPQHF. Full variable domain (remainder filled in from reference TRBV29-1 and TRBJ1-5): SAVISQKPSRDICQRGTSLTIQCQVDSQVTMMFWYRQQPGQSLTLIATANQGSEATYESGFVIDKFPISRPNLTFSTLTVSNMSPEDSSIYLCSVAPGASQPQHFGDGTRLSIL.

The chain carries TRBV28 and TRBJ1-3, with D possibly matching TRBD1 (5 bases). V shed 5 bases and J shed 1 base, with 9 bases lying between them. The CDR3 is 14 residues long. Germline loops: CDR1 MDHEN, CDR2 SYDVKM. This CDR3 reads CASSLTVSGNTIYF. The CDR3, as DNA: TGTGCCAGCAGTCTGACAGTTTCTGGAAACACCATATATTTT.

V is TRBV30 and J is TRBJ1-1; D may be TRBD1 (5 bases). The CDR3 spans 12 residues. V was clipped by 4 bases and J by 4 bases, with 10 bases between them. The V gene's germline CDR1 is GTSNPN and CDR2 SVGIG (reference sequence). The CDR3 sequence: CAWTGGGTEAFF. For the CDR3, the DNA is TGTGCCTGGACTGGCGGGGGCACTGAAGCTTTCTTT.

CDR3 in DNA: TGTGCCAGCAGCTTTCCGGGGACAGGGGTGCCTGAAGCTTTCTTT. Amino acids: CASSFPGTGVPEAFF. V usage is TRBV11-2 and J usage is TRBJ1-1; 10 nucleotides align to TRBD1. V dropped 3 bases and J dropped 6; count of bases not matched to a gene: 7. CDR1 SGHAT and CDR2 FQNNGV come from the germline V gene. This CDR3 spans 15 amino acids.

The chain employs TRBV6-5 and TRBJ2-7, with D perhaps matching TRBD2 (5 bases). The germline V gene has CDR1 MNHEY and CDR2 SVGAGI. The V gene lost 6 bases and the J gene lost 4 bases, with 16 bases spanning the gap. This CDR3 contains 14 residues. The CDR3 nucleotides read TGTGCCAGCAGGCCTGAGGGTAGAACGTACGAGCAGTACTTC. It translates to CASRPEGRTYEQYF.

The rearrangement links TRBV4-3 to TRBJ2-5, with TRBD2 matching 7 bases. This CDR3 spans 15 amino acids. Per the germline V gene, CDR1 is LGHNA and CDR2 is YSLEER. V shed 4 bases, J shed 5 bases, and the junction held 10 bases outside the gene matches. The chain's CDR3 is CASSPSRGRGETQYF. DNA of the CDR3: TGCGCCAGCAGCCCCTCCCGAGGGAGGGGCGAGACCCAGTACTTC.